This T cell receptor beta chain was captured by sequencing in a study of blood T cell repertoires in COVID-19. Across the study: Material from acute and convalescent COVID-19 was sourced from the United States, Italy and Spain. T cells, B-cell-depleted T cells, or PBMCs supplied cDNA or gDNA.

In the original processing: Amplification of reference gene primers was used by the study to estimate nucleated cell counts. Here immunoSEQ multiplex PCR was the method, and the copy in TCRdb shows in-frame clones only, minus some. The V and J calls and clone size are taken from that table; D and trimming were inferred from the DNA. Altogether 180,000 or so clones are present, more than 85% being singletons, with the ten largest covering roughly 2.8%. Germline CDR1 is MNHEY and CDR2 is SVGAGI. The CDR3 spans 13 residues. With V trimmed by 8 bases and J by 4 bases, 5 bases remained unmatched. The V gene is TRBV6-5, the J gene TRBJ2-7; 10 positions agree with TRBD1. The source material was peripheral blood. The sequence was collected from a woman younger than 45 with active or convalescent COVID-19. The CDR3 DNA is TGTGCCAGCGGGGACAGGGGATCATACGAGCAGTACTTC. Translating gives CASGDRGSYEQYF.